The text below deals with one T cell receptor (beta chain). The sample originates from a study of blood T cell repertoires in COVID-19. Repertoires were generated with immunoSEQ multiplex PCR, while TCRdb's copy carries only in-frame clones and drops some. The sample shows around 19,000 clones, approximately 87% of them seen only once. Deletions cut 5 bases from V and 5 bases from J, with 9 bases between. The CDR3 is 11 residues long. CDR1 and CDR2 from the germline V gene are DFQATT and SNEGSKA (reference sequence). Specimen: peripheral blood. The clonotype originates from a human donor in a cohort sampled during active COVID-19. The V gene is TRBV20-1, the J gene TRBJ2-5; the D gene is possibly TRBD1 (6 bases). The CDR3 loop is CSASQGETQYF. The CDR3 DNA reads TGCAGTGCTTCTCAGGGGGAGACCCAGTACTTC.